These 27 T cell receptor beta chains share one sample of origin, sequenced in a study of T cell changes during pregnancy in multiple sclerosis. This table comes from immunoSEQ multiplex PCR, and its TCRdb copy is limited to in-frame clones, with some not included. This sample has 23,000 or so clones, with about 89% found just once. The specimen comprised CD8+ T cells from peripheral blood mononuclear cells, sampled in the first trimester of pregnancy. These receptors were collected from a female donor in good health, enrolled as a control in a pregnancy study.

The chain uses TRBV6-5 and TRBJ1-1, with D perhaps TRBD1 (6 bases). The CDR3 totals 15 residues. V was cut by 5 bases and J by 4 bases, with 17 bases left in between. The germline V gene has CDR1 MNHEY and CDR2 SVGAGI. The CDR3, as DNA: TGTGCCAGCAGTCCCGAACAGGGCTTGGGCACTGAAGCTTTCTTT. The encoded protein is CASSPEQGLGTEAFF.

The gene calls are TRBV2 and TRBJ2-1, with TRBD2 identical over 9 bases. CDR1 and CDR2 from the germline V gene are SNHLY and FYNNEI. The trim removed 6 bases at V and 7 bases at J, leaving 13 bases unmatched. The CDR3 spans 16 residues. The CDR3 loop reads CASRWTGGGALNEQFF. CDR3 DNA: TGTGCCAGCAGATGGACTGGCGGGGGGGCCTTAAATGAGCAGTTCTTC. Full variable domain (missing parts from reference TRBV2 and TRBJ2-1): EPEVTQTPSHQVTQMGQEVILRCVPISNHLYFYWYRQILGQKVEFLVSFYNNEISEKSEIFDDQFSVERPDGSNFTLKIRSTKLEDSAMYFCASRWTGGGALNEQFFGPGTRLTVL.

The chain combines TRBV27 with TRBJ2-5; 11 nucleotides agree with TRBD2. Germline-derived CDR1 and CDR2 are MNHEY and SMNVEV (reference sequence). Trimming at V came to 3 bases and at J to 5 bases, leaving 2 bases not matched to a gene. The CDR3 covers 14 residues. The CDR3 DNA is TGTGCCAGCAGTTTCCTAGCGGGAGGTGAGACCCAGTACTTC. It yields the protein CASSFLAGGETQYF.

This clone has a handful of counts. The V call is TRBV19, the J call TRBJ2-1; 14 nucleotides line up with TRBD2. This CDR3 is 17 amino acids long. The germline gives CDR1 LNHDA, CDR2 SQIVND (reference sequence). V shed 7 bases and J 7 bases; nucleotides not matched to a gene: 12. The CDR3 reads CASIGTSGRGPLNEQFF. In DNA, the CDR3 is TGTGCCAGTATAGGGACTAGCGGGAGAGGTCCTTTAAATGAGCAGTTCTTC.

This chain links TRBV2 with TRBJ1-1, with D possibly TRBD1 on 6 matching bases. This CDR3 is 14 amino acids long. The germline V gene has CDR1 SNHLY and CDR2 FYNNEI. V gave up 6 bases and J gave up 0 bases, with 11 bases separating them. The DNA of the CDR3 is TGTGCCAGCAGCGAGGACAGTATGAACACTGAAGCTTTCTTT. This codes for CASSEDSMNTEAFF.

This clone was observed a few times. The gene calls are TRBV28 and TRBJ2-4, with D maybe TRBD1 (6 bases). The CDR3 has 19 amino acids. Germline values: CDR1 MDHEN, CDR2 SYDVKM. V was clipped by 3 bases and J by 4 bases, with 25 bases between them. This CDR3 reads CASSFGPSWTVGMKNIQYF. For the CDR3, the DNA is TGTGCCAGCAGTTTCGGTCCATCTTGGACAGTCGGAATGAAAAACATTCAGTACTTC.

The J gene is TRBJ2-2, the V gene TRBV4-2, with TRBD2 matching 7 bases. The CDR3 has 16 residues. Germline CDR1 is LGHNA and CDR2 is YNFKEQ. With 1 base clipped from V and 5 bases from J, the junction kept 7 bases outside the gene matches. The CDR3 protein is CASSQGREGWTGELFF. In DNA, the CDR3 is TGTGCCAGCAGCCAAGGAAGGGAGGGGTGGACCGGGGAGCTGTTTTTT.

The chain employs TRBV19 and TRBJ2-7, with a possible D match to TRBD1 (5 bases). CDR3 length equals 16 residues. Germline CDR1 reads LNHDA; CDR2 reads SQIVND (reference sequence). V lost 2 bases, J lost 5 bases, and 19 bases lay in between. CDR3: CASSIIGQGTPNEQYF. The CDR3 nucleotides read TGTGCCAGTAGTATAATAGGGCAGGGAACACCTAACGAGCAGTACTTC.

In its sample, this clone is medium-sized. The chain recombines TRBV4-2 with TRBJ2-7, with TRBD1 matching 7 bases. This CDR3 comprises 15 residues. Germline V lookup: CDR1 LGHNA, CDR2 YNFKEQ. Trimming took 0 bases from V and 4 from J; bases not matched to a gene: 6. In nucleotides, the CDR3 is TGTGCCAGCAGCCAAGAAGGGGACAGTGCGTACGAGCAGTACTTC. Protein: CASSQEGDSAYEQYF.

The V gene is TRBV6-1, the J gene TRBJ2-1, with 9 bases fitting TRBD2. Germline V gene data show CDR1 as MNHNS and CDR2 as SASEGT. The CDR3 totals 15 residues. J gave up 8 bases and V 2 bases, and 7 bases lay outside the gene matches. CDR3 amino acids: CASSERGGGAHEQFF. The CDR3, as DNA: TGTGCCAGCAGTGAAAGGGGCGGGGGGGCACATGAGCAGTTCTTC.

The chain joins TRBV27 to TRBJ2-1, with TRBD2 identical over 10 bases. With V trimmed by 8 bases and J by 7 bases, 5 bases remained unmatched. Germline CDR1 and CDR2: MNHEY and SMNVEV (reference sequence). The CDR3 has 13 amino acids. CDR3 DNA: TGTGCCAGCTCTAGCGGGAGTGTAAATGAGCAGTTCTTC. Translated: CASSSGSVNEQFF.

The CDR3 region is CASSGGDGDYGYTF. CDR3 bases: TGTGCCAGCAGCGGGGGGGACGGCGACTATGGCTACACCTTC. The chain carries TRBV21-1 and TRBJ1-2. TRBV21-1 is designated a pseudogene. This CDR3 has 14 residues.

The chain carries TRBV27 and TRBJ1-2; possibly TRBD1 for D (5 bases). Looked up from germline, CDR1 is MNHEY and CDR2 is SMNVEV (reference sequence). The V and J ends lost 3 bases and 6 bases respectively, with 8 bases between them. This CDR3 is 12 amino acids long. The CDR3 nucleotides are TGTGCCAGCAGTTTCCCGGGGGATGGCTACACCTTC. Translating gives CASSFPGDGYTF.

This clone is a singleton in its sample. The rearrangement links TRBV20-1 to TRBJ2-7, with TRBD2 as a possible D gene (5 bases). This CDR3 spans 11 amino acids. Per germline, CDR1 DFQATT and CDR2 SNEGSKA (reference sequence). Deletions cut 4 bases from V and 6 bases from J, with 10 bases between. The CDR3 here is CSATPSIEQYF. The CDR3 DNA reads TGCAGTGCTACCCCTAGCATCGAGCAGTACTTC.

J is TRBJ2-1 and V is TRBV6-5, with 7 bases matching TRBD1. The junction had 11 bases not matched to a gene; V was cut back by 5 bases and J by 7 bases. CDR1 and CDR2 from the germline V gene are MNHEY and SVGAGI. This CDR3 region has 15 residues. Here the CDR3 reads CASSVDRSRTNEQFF. The CDR3 DNA sequence: TGTGCCAGCAGTGTGGACAGGTCCCGAACAAATGAGCAGTTCTTC.

The chain combines TRBV15 with TRBJ1-5; a weak D match, TRBD1 (5 bases). The germline V and J ends were trimmed by 4 bases and 1 base, with 8 bases remaining between them. The germline CDR1 and CDR2 sequences are LNHNV and YYDKDF (reference sequence). This CDR3 has 14 amino acids. This CDR3 reads CATSTGGSNQPQHF. The CDR3 nucleotides read TGTGCCACCAGCACCGGGGGGAGCAATCAGCCCCAGCATTTT.

This clone was seen a single time. The chain is built from TRBV4-3 and TRBJ2-2; 9 bases are a match to TRBD2. The V gene end was trimmed by 0 bases and the J gene end by 6 bases; junction bases not matched to a gene: 5. From germline, CDR1 is LGHNA and CDR2 YSLEER. The CDR3 is made up of 16 amino acids. The CDR3: CASSQDSLAGSGELFF. The CDR3 DNA is TGCGCCAGCAGCCAAGATAGTCTAGCGGGGTCCGGGGAGCTGTTTTTT.

This clone came up once. The chain joins TRBV4-3 to TRBJ2-5; D remains unclear. Trimming shortened V by 1 base and J by 4 bases, and 13 bases separated the two germline ends. The germline V gene encodes CDR1 LGHNA and CDR2 YSLEER. The CDR3 is made up of 15 amino acids. Here the CDR3 reads CASSQVTAGPETQYF. The CDR3 DNA reads TGCGCCAGCAGCCAAGTAACGGCAGGTCCAGAGACCCAGTACTTC.

The chain carries TRBV7-8 and TRBJ1-2; the match to TRBD1 covers 8 bases. Looked up from germline, CDR1 is SGHVS and CDR2 is FQNEAQ. The V gene end was trimmed by 4 bases and the J gene end by 8 bases; junction bases not matched to a gene: 6. The CDR3 spans 13 residues. The CDR3 loop is CASSWQGADGYTF. The CDR3 nucleotides read TGTGCCAGCAGCTGGCAGGGGGCAGACGGCTACACCTTC.

In this sample, this clone turned up a few times. The CDR3 DNA follows: TGTGCCAGCAGTTCTCTCCAGGGGAGACGTGGCTACACCTTC. This translates into CASSSLQGRRGYTF. The chain links TRBV27 to TRBJ1-2; D may be TRBD1 (6 bases). The V gene lost 4 bases and the J gene lost 7 bases, with 16 bases spanning the gap. Germline CDR1 MNHEY, CDR2 SMNVEV (reference sequence). The CDR3 has 14 amino acids.

CDR3 DNA: TGCAGCGTTCTGGGAGCACTAGAGACAGGGATCGAAGCTTTCTTT. It translates to CSVLGALETGIEAFF. The chain is built from TRBV29-1 and TRBJ1-1; 7 bases match TRBD1. Trimming took 5 bases from V and 8 from J; bases not matched to a gene: 17. CDR3 length equals 15 residues. CDR1 and CDR2 from the germline V gene are SQVTM and ANQGSEA.

CDR3: CSVPNRGGYTF. In nucleotides, the CDR3 is TGCAGCGTTCCGAATAGGGGTGGCTACACCTTC. The chain links TRBV29-1 to TRBJ1-2; maybe TRBD1 (5 bases). The CDR3 sequence is 11 residues long. Looked up from germline, CDR1 is SQVTM and CDR2 is ANQGSEA. The germline V and J ends were trimmed by 5 bases and 7 bases, with 11 bases remaining between them.

The chain uses TRBV4-2 and TRBJ2-1; 9 bases fit TRBD1. Germline V gene lookup returns CDR1 LGHNA and CDR2 YNFKEQ. The CDR3 spans 16 residues. J gave up 5 bases and V 5 bases, and 10 bases lay outside the gene matches. Here the CDR3 reads CASSETPGQGDNEQFF. The CDR3 region has the DNA TGTGCCAGCAGCGAAACCCCGGGACAGGGTGACAATGAGCAGTTCTTC.

The DNA for the CDR3 is TGCGCCAGCAGCCCTCAAACAGAGATCTTCTCCTATAATTCACCCCTCCACTTT. It codes for CASSPQTEIFSYNSPLHF. The J gene is TRBJ1-6, the V gene TRBV5-1; D gene uncertain. Trimming pared 4 bases from V and 0 bases from J, leaving 17 bases between. The CDR3 runs to 18 residues. Germline CDR1 and CDR2: SGHRS and YFSETQ.

The chain recombines TRBV12-5 with TRBJ1-1, with D possibly matching TRBD1 (5 bases). The V gene's germline CDR1 is LGHNT and CDR2 FRNRAP. The CDR3 covers 18 residues. V lost 3 bases, J lost 3 bases, and 23 bases lay in between. The chain's CDR3 is CASGFPGRSGGDDTEAFF. The CDR3 DNA reads TGTGCTAGTGGTTTCCCCGGCAGAAGTGGAGGGGATGACACTGAAGCTTTCTTT.

The gene calls are TRBV29-1 and TRBJ2-5, with D tentatively TRBD1 (6 bases). CDR1 is SQVTM, CDR2 ANQGSEA, per germline. Trimming took off 3 bases at V and 4 bases at J, with 12 bases between the two ends. The CDR3 spans 13 residues. The CDR3 reads CSVDWDMGETQYF. CDR3 bases: TGCAGCGTTGACTGGGACATGGGAGAGACCCAGTACTTC. The variable domain in full, with the rest retrieved from reference TRBV29-1 and TRBJ2-5, is SAVISQKPSRDICQRGTSLTIQCQVDSQVTMMFWYRQQPGQSLTLIATANQGSEATYESGFVIDKFPISRPNLTFSTLTVSNMSPEDSSIYLCSVDWDMGETQYFGPGTRLLVL.

This chain links TRBV6-1 with TRBJ1-5; D not resolved. This CDR3 comprises 12 residues. Germline-derived CDR1 and CDR2 are MNHNS and SASEGT. V was trimmed by 3 bases and J by 7 bases, leaving 7 bases between them. The CDR3 sequence is CASSEWRQPQHF. CDR3 in DNA: TGTGCCAGCAGTGAGTGGAGGCAGCCCCAGCATTTT.